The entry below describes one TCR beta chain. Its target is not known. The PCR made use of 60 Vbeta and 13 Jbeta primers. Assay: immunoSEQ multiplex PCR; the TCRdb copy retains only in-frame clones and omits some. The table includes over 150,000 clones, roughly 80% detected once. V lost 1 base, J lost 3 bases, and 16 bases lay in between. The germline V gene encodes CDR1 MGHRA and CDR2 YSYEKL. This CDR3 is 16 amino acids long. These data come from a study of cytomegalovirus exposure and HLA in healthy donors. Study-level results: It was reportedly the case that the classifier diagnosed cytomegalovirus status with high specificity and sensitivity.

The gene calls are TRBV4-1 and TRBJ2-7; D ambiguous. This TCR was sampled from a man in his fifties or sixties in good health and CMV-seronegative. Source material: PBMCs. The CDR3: CASSQGVAEPLYEQYF. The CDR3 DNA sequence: TGCGCCAGCAGCCAAGGAGTAGCAGAACCCCTCTACGAGCAGTACTTC.